This entry concerns a single T cell receptor (beta chain). Its antigen is currently unknown. TCRdb's table, derived via immunoSEQ multiplex PCR, lists solely in-frame clones and lacks some. The sample records over 90,000 clones, around 80% being singletons. The data stem from a study of radiation and T cells in renal cell carcinoma. Study findings and constraints: Without pretreatment biopsies, baseline tumor clonotype presence was undetermined. In blood, top tumor clones expanded by 2 weeks, shrinking by 4.

Trimming took 7 bases from V and 3 from J, leaving 6 bases between them. The CDR3 sequence is 11 residues long. Germline V CDR1 and CDR2: MDHEN, SYDVKM. Noted time point: blood 4 weeks post-SBRT, at nephrectomy. Stated treatment: 15 Gy SBRT to primary tumor, nephrectomy 4 weeks later. Nephrectomy followed 15 Gy stereotactic body radiation by 4 weeks. The source was blood, collected from a patient whose treatment included radiotherapy and nephrectomy. The V and J genes are TRBV28 and TRBJ1-1, with D uncertain. The TCR comes from a man in his sixties with renal cell carcinoma. CDR3 bases: TGTGCCAGCATTGAGTACACTGAAGCTTTCTTT. Its protein product is CASIEYTEAFF.